This T cell receptor beta chain was profiled in a study of T cell responses to AZD1222 COVID-19 vaccine (dated by TCRdb to the early 2020s). In the study overall: AZD1222 recipients whose second dose came at about 4 weeks and those whose second dose came at about 12 weeks were combined into one group, since spike-specific TCR depth and breadth did not differ between the two schedules. TCR sequencing was performed for more than 230 trial participants, of whom 200 to 210 were given two doses of AZD1222 and approximately 25 were given two doses of MenACWY control vaccine. Trial participants were enrolled by age into subgroups of 18-55, 56-69 and 70-plus years, and about 150, 27 and 61 TCR-sequenced participants, respectively, were included in these subgroups. Beyond this particular receptor, the publication reports: A significant rise in spike-specific TCR breadth and depth was observed after two AZD1222 doses relative to day 0 and relative to MenACWY recipients. Reportedly, close to half of the unique spike-specific TCRs recognized epitopes lying outside the regions that are mutated in the B.1.351 and B.1.1.7 variants. Conclusions about previously exposed vaccinees were limited because only 6 or 7 AZD1222 recipients were SARS-CoV-2 seropositive at baseline. Participants were mostly white British, with more females than males. The authors suggested clonal diversity may have been underestimated. No day 14 peak-response samples were available, so repertoires were characterized only after the peak T cell response. Vaccine-associated CD4 TCRs spanned the whole spike protein, with dominant responses in regions 160-218 and 743-854. The 56-69-year group was small, and its depth increase did not reach significance, likely because of low power.

This clone appeared a few times. What antigen it recognizes has not been identified. Base qualities are not at hand, and no much larger clone is one base apart. This sample includes further DNA sequences coding for the same CDR3. The CDR3 regions of human TCRbeta chains were subjected to immunosequencing. The study's processing was this. Repertoire TCRs were checked for matches against a reference library of SARS-CoV-2-specific TCRs that had been generated using the MIRA antigen-specificity platform. Breadth was defined as the fraction of unique TCRs that were SARS-CoV-2-associated. Depth was defined as the fraction of total T cells that were SARS-CoV-2-associated. Using the MIRA data, each spike-specific TCR was assigned both to the spike region to which the TCR was reactive and to a CD4 or CD8 class. Log10-transformed breadth and depth values were compared by one-way ANOVA with Sidak's multiple comparisons tests. What TCRdb holds here is the immuneACCESS table cut down to in-frame rearrangements. Part of the clones is not present; checked against another copy, under half of the missing clones reflect an unresolved V gene, and the others are unexplained. The D gene and trimming were derived from the DNA, and the V and J assignments and clone size from that table. The sample table shows some 120,000 clones, and about 91% are seen once. The top ten clones comprise over 7.5% of the sample.

Read against the paper, the sample's time point label means: baseline before first vaccination. Vaccinee samples came from UK trials COV001 and COV002, including a single-blind randomized controlled phase 2/3 trial of AZD1222 (ChAdOx1 nCoV-19) in healthy adults. For TCRbeta chain sequencing, PBMC samples were collected from trial participants at day 0 and at day 28 after the second dose. Including the terminal cysteine and phenylalanine, the CDR3 comprises 16 residues. CDR3 DNA only is kept here, 48 bases in frame from base 1. According to the germline V gene, CDR1 reads KGHSH and CDR2 reads LQKENI. Trimming leaves V shorter by 0 bases and J shorter by 2 bases, with the junction holding 1 base beyond the gene matches.

The V and J genes are TRBV18 and TRBJ2-2; a stretch of 9 junction bases matches TRBD1. Here the sequenced sample was peripheral blood, taken on day 0 of AZD1222 vaccination. This TCR derives from an adult in good health. The CDR3 corresponds to CASSPPTGGNTGELFF. The DNA sequence is as follows: TGTGCCAGCTCACCACCGACAGGGGGTAACACCGGGGAGCTGTTTTTT.